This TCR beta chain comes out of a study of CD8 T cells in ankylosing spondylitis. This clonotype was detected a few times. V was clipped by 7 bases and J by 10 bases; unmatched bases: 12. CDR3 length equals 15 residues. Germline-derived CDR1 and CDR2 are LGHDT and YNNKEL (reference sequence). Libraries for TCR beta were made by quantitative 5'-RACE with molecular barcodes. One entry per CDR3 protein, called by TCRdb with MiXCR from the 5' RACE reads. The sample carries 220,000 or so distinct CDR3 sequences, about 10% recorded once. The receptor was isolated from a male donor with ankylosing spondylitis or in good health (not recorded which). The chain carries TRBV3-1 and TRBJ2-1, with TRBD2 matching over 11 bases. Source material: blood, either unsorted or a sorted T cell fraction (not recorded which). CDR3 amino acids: CASTEALAGGEEQFF. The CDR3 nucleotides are TGTGCCAGCACCGAAGCCCTAGCGGGGGGTGAGGAGCAGTTCTTC.